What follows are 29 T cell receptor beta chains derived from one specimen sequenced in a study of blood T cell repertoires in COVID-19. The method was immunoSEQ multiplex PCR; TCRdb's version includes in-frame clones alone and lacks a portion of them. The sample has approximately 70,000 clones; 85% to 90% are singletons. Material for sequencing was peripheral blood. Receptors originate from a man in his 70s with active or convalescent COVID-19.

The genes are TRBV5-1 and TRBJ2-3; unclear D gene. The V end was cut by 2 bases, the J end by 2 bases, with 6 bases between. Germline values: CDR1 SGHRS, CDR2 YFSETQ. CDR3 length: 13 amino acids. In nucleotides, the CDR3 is TGCGCCAGCAGCTTACAGATCACAGATACGCAGTATTTT. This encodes CASSLQITDTQYF.

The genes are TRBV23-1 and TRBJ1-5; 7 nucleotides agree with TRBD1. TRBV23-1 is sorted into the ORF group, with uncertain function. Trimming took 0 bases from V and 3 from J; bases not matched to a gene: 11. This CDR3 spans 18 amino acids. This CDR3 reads CASSQSDRTRPVNQPQHF. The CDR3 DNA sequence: TGCGCCAGCAGTCAATCGGACAGGACGAGACCAGTCAATCAGCCCCAGCATTTT.

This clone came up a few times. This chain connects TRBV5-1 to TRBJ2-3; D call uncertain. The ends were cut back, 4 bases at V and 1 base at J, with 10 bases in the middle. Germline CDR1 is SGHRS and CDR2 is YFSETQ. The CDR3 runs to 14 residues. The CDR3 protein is CASSPLSGTDTQYF. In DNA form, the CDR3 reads TGCGCCAGCAGCCCCTTGTCCGGCACAGATACGCAGTATTTT.

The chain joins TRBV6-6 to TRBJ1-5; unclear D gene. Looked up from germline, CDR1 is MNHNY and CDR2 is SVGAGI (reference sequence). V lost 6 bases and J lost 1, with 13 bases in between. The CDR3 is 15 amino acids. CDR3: CASSPGGLSNQPQHF. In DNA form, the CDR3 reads TGTGCCAGCAGCCCCGGAGGGTTGAGCAATCAGCCCCAGCATTTT.

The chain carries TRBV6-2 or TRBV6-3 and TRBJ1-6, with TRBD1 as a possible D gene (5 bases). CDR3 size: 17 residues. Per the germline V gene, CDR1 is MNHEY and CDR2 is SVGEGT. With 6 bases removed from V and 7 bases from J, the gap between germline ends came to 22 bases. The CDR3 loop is CASSPNVGGASNSPLHF. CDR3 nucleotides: TGTGCCAGCAGCCCTAATGTGGGAGGGGCTTCAAATTCACCCCTCCACTTT.

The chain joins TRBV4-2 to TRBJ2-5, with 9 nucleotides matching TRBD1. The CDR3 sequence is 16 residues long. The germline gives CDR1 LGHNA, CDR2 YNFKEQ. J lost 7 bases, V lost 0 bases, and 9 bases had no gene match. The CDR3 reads CASSQEWTGAGGTQYF. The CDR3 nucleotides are TGTGCCAGCAGCCAAGAATGGACAGGGGCCGGGGGGACCCAGTACTTC.

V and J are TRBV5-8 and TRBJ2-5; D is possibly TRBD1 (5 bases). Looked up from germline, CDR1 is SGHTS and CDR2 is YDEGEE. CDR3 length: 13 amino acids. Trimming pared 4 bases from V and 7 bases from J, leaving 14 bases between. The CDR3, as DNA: TGTGCCAGCAGCACCTACTACCAGGGGACCCAGTACTTC. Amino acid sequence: CASSTYYQGTQYF.

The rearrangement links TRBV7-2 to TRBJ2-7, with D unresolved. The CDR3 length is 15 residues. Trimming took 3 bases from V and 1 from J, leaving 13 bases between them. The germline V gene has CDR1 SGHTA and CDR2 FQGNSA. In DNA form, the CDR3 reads TGTGCCAGCAGCTTGATGAGTTTTAGTTCCTACGAGCAGTACTTC. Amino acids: CASSLMSFSSYEQYF.

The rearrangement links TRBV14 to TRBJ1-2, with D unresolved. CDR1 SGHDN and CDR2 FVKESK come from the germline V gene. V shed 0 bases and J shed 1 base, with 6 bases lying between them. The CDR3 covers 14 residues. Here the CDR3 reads CASSQDTVNYGYTF. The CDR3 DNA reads TGTGCCAGCAGCCAAGACACAGTTAACTATGGCTACACCTTC.

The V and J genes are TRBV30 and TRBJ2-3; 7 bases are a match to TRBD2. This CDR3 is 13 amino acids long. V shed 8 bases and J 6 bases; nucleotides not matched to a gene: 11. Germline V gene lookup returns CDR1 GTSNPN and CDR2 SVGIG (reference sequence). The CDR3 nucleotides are TGTGCCGGGACGGGACTACCAGGGGATACGCAGTATTTT. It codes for CAGTGLPGDTQYF.

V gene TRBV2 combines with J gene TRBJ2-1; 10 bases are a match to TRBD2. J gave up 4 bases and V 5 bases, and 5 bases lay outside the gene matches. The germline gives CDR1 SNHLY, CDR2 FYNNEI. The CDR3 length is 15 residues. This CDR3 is CASSSSGSEYNEQFF. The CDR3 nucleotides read TGTGCCAGCAGTTCTAGCGGGAGTGAATACAATGAGCAGTTCTTC.

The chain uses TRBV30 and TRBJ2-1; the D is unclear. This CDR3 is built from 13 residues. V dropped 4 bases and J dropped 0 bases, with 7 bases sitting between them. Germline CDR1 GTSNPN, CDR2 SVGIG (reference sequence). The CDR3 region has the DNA TGTGCCTGGACACGAGGCTCCTACAATGAGCAGTTCTTC. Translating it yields CAWTRGSYNEQFF.

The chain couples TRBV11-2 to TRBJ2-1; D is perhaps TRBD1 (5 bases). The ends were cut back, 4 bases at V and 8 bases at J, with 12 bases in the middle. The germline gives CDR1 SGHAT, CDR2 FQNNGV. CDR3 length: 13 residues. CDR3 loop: CASSSAPGYEQFF. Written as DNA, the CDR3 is TGTGCCAGCAGCTCGGCGCCAGGGTATGAGCAGTTCTTC.

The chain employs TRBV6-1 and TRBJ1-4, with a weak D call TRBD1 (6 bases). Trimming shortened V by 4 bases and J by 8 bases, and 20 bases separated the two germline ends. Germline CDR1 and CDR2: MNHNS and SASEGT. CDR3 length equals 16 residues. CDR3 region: CASSARTGTREEKLFF. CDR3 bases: TGTGCCAGCAGTGCCCGTACAGGGACGAGAGAGGAAAAACTGTTTTTT.

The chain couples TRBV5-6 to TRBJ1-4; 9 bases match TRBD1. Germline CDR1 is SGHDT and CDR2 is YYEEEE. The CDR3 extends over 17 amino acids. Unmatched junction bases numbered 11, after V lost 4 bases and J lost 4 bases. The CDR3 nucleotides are TGTGCCAGCAGCCGCACAGGGGGCGTCGACAATAATGAAAAACTGTTTTTT. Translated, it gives CASSRTGGVDNNEKLFF.

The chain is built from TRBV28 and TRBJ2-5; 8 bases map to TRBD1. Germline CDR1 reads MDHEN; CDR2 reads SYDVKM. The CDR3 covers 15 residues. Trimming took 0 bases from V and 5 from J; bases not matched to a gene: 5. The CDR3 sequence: CASSLWGRGRETQYF. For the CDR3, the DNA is TGTGCCAGCAGTTTATGGGGCAGGGGGCGGGAGACCCAGTACTTC.

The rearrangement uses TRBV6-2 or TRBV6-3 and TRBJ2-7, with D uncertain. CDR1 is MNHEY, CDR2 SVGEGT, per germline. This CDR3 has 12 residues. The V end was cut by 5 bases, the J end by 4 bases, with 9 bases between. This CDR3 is CASSTMGYEQYF. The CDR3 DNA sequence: TGTGCCAGCAGTACTATGGGTTACGAGCAGTACTTC.

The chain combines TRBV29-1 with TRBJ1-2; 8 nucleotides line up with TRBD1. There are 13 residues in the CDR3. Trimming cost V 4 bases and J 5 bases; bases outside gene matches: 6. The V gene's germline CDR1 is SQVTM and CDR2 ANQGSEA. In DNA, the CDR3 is TGCAGCGTTGCCGGGACAGGAATATATGGCTACACCTTC. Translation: CSVAGTGIYGYTF.

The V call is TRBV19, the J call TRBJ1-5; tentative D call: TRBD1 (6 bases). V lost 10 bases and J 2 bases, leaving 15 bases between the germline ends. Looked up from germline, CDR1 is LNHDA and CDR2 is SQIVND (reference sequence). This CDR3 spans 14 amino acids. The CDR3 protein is CATYSQGGNQPQHF. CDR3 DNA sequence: TGTGCCACCTACTCACAGGGCGGCAATCAGCCCCAGCATTTT. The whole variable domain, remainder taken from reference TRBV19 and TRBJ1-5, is DGGITQSPKYLFRKEGQNVTLSCEQNLNHDAMYWYRQDPGQGLRLIYYSQIVNDFQKGDIAEGYSVSREKKESFPLTVTSAQKNPTAFYLCATYSQGGNQPQHFGDGTRLSIL.

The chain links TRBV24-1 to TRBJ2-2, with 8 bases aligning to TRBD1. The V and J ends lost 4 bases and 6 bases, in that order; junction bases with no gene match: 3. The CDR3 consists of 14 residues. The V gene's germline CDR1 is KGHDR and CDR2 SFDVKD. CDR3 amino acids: CATSEGTGPGELFF. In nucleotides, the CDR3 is TGTGCCACCAGTGAGGGGACAGGACCCGGGGAGCTGTTTTTT.

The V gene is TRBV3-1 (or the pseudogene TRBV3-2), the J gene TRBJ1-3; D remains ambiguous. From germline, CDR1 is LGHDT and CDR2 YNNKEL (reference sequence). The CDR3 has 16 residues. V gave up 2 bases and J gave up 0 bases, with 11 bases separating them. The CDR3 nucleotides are TGTGCCAGCAGCCAAACCCCCACGAGCTCTGGAAACACCATATATTTT. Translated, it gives CASSQTPTSSGNTIYF.

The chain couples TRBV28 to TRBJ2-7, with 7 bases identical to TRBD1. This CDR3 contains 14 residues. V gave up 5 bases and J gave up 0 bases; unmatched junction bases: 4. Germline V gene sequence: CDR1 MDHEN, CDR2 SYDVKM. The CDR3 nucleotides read TGTGCCAGCAGTGGGGACAGCTCCTCCTACGAGCAGTACTTC. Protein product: CASSGDSSSYEQYF.

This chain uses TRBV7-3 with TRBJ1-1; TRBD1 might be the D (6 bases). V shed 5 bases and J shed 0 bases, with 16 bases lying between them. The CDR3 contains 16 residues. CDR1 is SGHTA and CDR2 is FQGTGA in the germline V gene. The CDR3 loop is CASSPLAGAMNTEAFF. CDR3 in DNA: TGTGCCAGCAGCCCCCTGGCAGGGGCGATGAACACTGAAGCTTTCTTT.

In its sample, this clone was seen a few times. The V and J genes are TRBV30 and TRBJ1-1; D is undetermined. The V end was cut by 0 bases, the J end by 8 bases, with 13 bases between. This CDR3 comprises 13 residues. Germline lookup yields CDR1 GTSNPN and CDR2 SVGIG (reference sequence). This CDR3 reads CAWSVTGLGEAFF. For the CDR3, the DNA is TGTGCCTGGAGTGTAACCGGACTGGGGGAAGCTTTCTTT.

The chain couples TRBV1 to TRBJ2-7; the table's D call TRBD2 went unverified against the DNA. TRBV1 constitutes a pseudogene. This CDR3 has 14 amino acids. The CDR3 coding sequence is TGCACCAGCAGCCAGTGGGCCGGGGCCTACGAGCAGTACTTC. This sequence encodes CTSSQWAGAYEQYF.

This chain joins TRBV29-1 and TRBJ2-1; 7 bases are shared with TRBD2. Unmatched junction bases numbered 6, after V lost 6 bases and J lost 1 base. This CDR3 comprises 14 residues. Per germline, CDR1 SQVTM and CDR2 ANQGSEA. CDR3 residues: CSVVGGRSYNEQFF. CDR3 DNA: TGCAGCGTAGTGGGCGGGAGATCCTACAATGAGCAGTTCTTC.

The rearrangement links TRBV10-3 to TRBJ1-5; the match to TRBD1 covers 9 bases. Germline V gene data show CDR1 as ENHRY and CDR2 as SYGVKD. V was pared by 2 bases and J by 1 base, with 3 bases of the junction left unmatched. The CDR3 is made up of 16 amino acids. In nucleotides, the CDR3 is TGTGCCATCAGTGAGCAAGGACAGGGGAGCAATCAGCCCCAGCATTTT. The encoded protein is CAISEQGQGSNQPQHF.

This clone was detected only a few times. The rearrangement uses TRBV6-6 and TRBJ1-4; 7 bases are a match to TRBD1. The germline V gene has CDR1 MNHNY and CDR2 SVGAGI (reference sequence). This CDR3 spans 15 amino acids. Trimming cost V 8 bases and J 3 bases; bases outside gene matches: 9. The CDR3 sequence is CASATSGTANEKLFF. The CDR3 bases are TGTGCCAGCGCTACTTCCGGGACAGCTAATGAAAAACTGTTTTTT.

The CDR3 DNA is TGTGCCAGCTCACAAACAGGGCAGGGATCGAATCAGCCCCAGCATTTT. The encoded protein is CASSQTGQGSNQPQHF. The chain couples TRBV18 to TRBJ1-5; D perhaps matches TRBD1 (6 bases). V dropped 4 bases and J dropped 4 bases, with 17 bases sitting between them. CDR1 and CDR2 (germline): KGHSH, LQKENI. The CDR3 has 16 residues.